This note documents a single T cell receptor (beta chain) sequence. These data belong to a study of blood T cell repertoires in COVID-19. Study context: Donors in the United States, Italy and Spain gave samples during acute or convalescent COVID-19. Sources were T cells, B-cell-depleted T cells, or PBMCs; the material itself was cDNA or gDNA.

The germline V and J ends were trimmed by 6 bases and 1 base, with 12 bases remaining between them. Per germline, CDR1 SGHVS and CDR2 FNYEAQ. The CDR3 runs to 14 residues. Under the authors' procedure: Nucleated cell counts were estimated from reference gene primer amplification. Some clones are missing from TCRdb's copy, which holds only in-frame ones; the method was immunoSEQ multiplex PCR. The D gene and trimming were derived from the DNA, and the V and J assignments and clone size from that table. Altogether 390,000 or so clones are present, roughly 85% being singletons, with the ten largest covering about 1.5%.

This chain links TRBV7-6 with TRBJ1-1; maybe TRBD1 (6 bases). Sequenced: peripheral blood. This clonotype was obtained from a woman aged 25 to 39 with active or convalescent COVID-19. In nucleotides, the CDR3 is TGTGCCAGCAGACCAATACAGGGGAACACTGAAGCTTTCTTT. This encodes CASRPIQGNTEAFF.